This T cell receptor (beta chain) was captured in a study of T cells in Graves' hyperthyroidism and ophthalmopathy. Study at large: Peripheral blood was acquired at first diagnosis, ahead of any therapy whatsoever.

The TCR beta CDR3 regions underwent amplification using RNA transcripts as the source. HTBI primers were used for first-round RT-PCR of the TCR CDR3. TCRdb processed the multiplex PCR reads anew with MiXCR; each CDR3 protein has one entry. The data contain hundreds of thousands of distinct CDR3 sequences, just over 35% of them singletons. The CDR3 length is 13 residues. V trimming: 9 bases; J trimming: 8 bases; junction bases outside the gene matches: 10. Germline CDR1 is LNHDA and CDR2 is SQIVND (reference sequence). This clonotype was observed a handful of times. The chain couples TRBV19 to TRBJ1-2; the match to TRBD1 covers 9 bases. Sequencing was done on a sample of blood. The origin of this receptor is a woman aged 40 to 49 with Graves' hyperthyroidism. The DNA of the CDR3 is TGTGCCAGCTCACCACGGGACAGGGAGGGCTACACCTTC. Its protein is CASSPRDREGYTF.